This T cell receptor beta chain was sequenced during a study of beta chain features in type 1 diabetes (dated by TCRdb to the late 2010s). About the full investigation: No differences in mean age, gender distribution, total cell number or subset yield were found between patients and healthy donors. Whereas all 30 or so donors provided naive and central memory subsets, regulatory and stem cell-like memory subsets were isolated from just 8 patients and about 8 healthy donors. The study compared the TCRB repertoires of sorted circulating CD4+ T cell subsets in recently diagnosed type 1 diabetes patients with those in matched healthy donors. A total of 100 million to 140 million sorted cells were examined across all samples, and the number of cells per subset was strongly correlated with RNA yield. Overall study results and their limits: HLA sub-analyses involved small numbers of individuals, so any influence of HLA type on TCRB rearrangement remained unresolved. Because cDNA was sequenced instead of genomic DNA, activated cells with high expression could be over-represented, although the groups did not differ in activation or CD3 levels. In all four CD4+ subsets, TCRB CDR3 length was moderately but significantly shorter in type 1 diabetes patients. Patients with type 1 diabetes made fewer insertions and deleted more nucleotides at VDJ recombination sites, implying thymic rearrangement abnormalities. Naive, central memory and regulatory TCRB repertoires appeared more similar among patients than among healthy donors. PCR may preferentially amplify shorter templates, but because patient and control samples were amplified and corrected together, any resulting skew would affect both groups equally.

This clone has a handful of counts. Its specific antigen is unknown. Nothing much larger sits one base from this clone, and base qualities are not available. A single peripheral blood draw of roughly 0.11 L on average was collected from each donor into heparinised tubes. A BD FACSAria II and a panel including CD45RO, CCR7, CD25, CD127, CD95 and CD27 were used to sort naive, central memory, regulatory and stem cell-like memory CD4+ T cells. A purity above 98% was achieved for all sorted populations. PBMCs were isolated right away by Lymphoprep density gradient centrifugation and were stained directly, without culture. So that batch effects would be minimized, each experiment stained and sorted samples in pairs, pairing one healthy donor with one patient. All of the isolated RNA was reverse transcribed with the High Capacity cDNA Reverse Transcription Kit, so expressed TCRB transcripts were sequenced. Naive, central memory and regulatory T cell samples underwent deep immunoSEQ sequencing, averaging about 3.5 million total reads per sample. Sorted cells were lysed in RLT buffer and RNA was extracted with DNase-treated RNeasy Micro or Mini kits, depending on cell number. To prevent cross-contamination, every cell subset was processed on its own, while patient and healthy donor samples were processed together. The immunoSEQ multiplex PCR was used to amplify TCRB sequences from cDNA, yielding 87-bp fragments that span the CDR3 region. Amplicons were sequenced on the Illumina HiSeq platform. Concerning the study's data processing: Synthetic template baselines were used to correct PCR bias computationally, reads within Hamming distance 2 were collapsed together, and singletons that could not be merged were discarded. Reads were aligned against IMGT to assign V, D and J genes, CDR3 length and insertions or deletions at six rearrangement sites. Clonotype counts were normalized to sorted cell number within each subset before computing true diversity and Gini coefficients with the tcR R package. The overlap coefficient, calculated on TCRB nucleotide sequences, was used to quantify repertoire sharing. As a proxy for the pre-selection repertoire, out-of-frame TCRB sequences from naive cells were analyzed. TCRdb retrieved this table from immuneACCESS and kept in-frame rearrangements only. Not all clones are present; in checked studies, unresolved V genes account for under half, and no reason is known for the remainder. V and J calls and clone size come straight from that table; D and trimming were deduced from the DNA. Here the sample has hundreds of thousands of clones; 15% to 19% occur a single time. Of the sample, around 0.095% falls within the top ten clones.

Sequencing was done on a sample of naive CD4+ T cells from blood. Reading the label with the study, this specimen's cell subset or site is: true naive CD4+ T cells. This TCR came from a man in his late teens or twenties in good health.

DNA sequence: TGTGCCAGCAGGGGGACAGGGGAGGTCGGGCAGTTCTTC. It encodes CASRGTGEVGQFF. In this chain, TRBV7-3 is recombined with TRBJ2-1, and TRBD1 matches 10 of the central bases. V is cut back by 6 bases and J by 12 bases, with 8 bases in the junction unmatched. Taken from cysteine to phenylalanine, the CDR3 has 13 residues. Kept here is only the CDR3 DNA, which spans 39 bases and is read in frame from base 1. As encoded in the germline V gene, CDR1 is SGHTA while CDR2 is FQGTGA.